The clone carrying this TCR beta chain was seen just once. The germline V gene encodes CDR1 MNHNS and CDR2 SASEGT. V dropped 6 bases and J dropped 0 bases, with 13 bases sitting between them. The CDR3 covers 15 residues. The data originate from a study of graft-versus-host responses after intestinal transplantation. Overall study: Recipients obtained multivisceral, liver-intestinal, or isolated intestinal transplants. For two to three years after anti-thymocyte globulin induction, all recipients took tacrolimus and steroids.

Using immunoSEQ multiplex PCR, the repertoire was profiled, and TCRdb retains in-frame clones only, with some absent. This table has about 25,000 clones, approximately 83% appearing once. The TCR originated in a human patient who received an intestinal transplant, so some T cells may come from the graft donor. The sequencing used PBMCs, collected nearly 470 days after intestinal transplant. The chain recombines TRBV6-1 with TRBJ2-3; tentatively, D is TRBD1 (6 bases). The CDR3 region is CASSLQGASTDTQYF. CDR3 DNA: TGTGCCAGCAGCCTACAGGGAGCTAGCACAGATACGCAGTATTTT.